This entry is about one TCR beta chain. The antigen is undetermined. Germline CDR1 and CDR2: SGHAT and FQDESV (reference sequence). The CDR3 runs 14 residues. Losses at the gene ends were 0 bases for V and 3 bases for J; bases not matched to a gene: 0. This specimen comes from a study of cytomegalovirus exposure and HLA in healthy donors. Study-wide findings and caveats: Reported performance of the classifier showed diagnosis of cytomegalovirus status with high specificity and sensitivity.

Primers included in the PCR were 60 Vbeta and 13 Jbeta primers. Profiled with immunoSEQ multiplex PCR; TCRdb holds only in-frame clones, not every one. Here the sample spans fewer than 250,000 clones, more than 80% being singletons. The chain couples TRBV11-1 to TRBJ2-7; 9 bases are a match to TRBD2. Source material: PBMCs. The clonotype comes from a man aged 25-45 years in good health and CMV-seronegative. Here the CDR3 reads CASSLARGGYEQYF. CDR3 nucleotides: TGTGCCAGCAGCTTAGCGCGGGGGGGCTACGAGCAGTACTTC.